This TCR beta chain was recorded in a study of beta chain features in type 1 diabetes (dated by TCRdb to 2016 to 2019). With regard to the full study: Patients and healthy donors did not differ in mean age, gender distribution, total cell number or subset yield. Across all samples, roughly 110,000,000 sorted cells were examined, and cell number per subset correlated strongly with RNA yield. The study compared the TCRB repertoires of sorted circulating CD4+ T cell subsets in recently diagnosed type 1 diabetes patients with those in matched healthy donors. Regulatory and stem cell-like memory subsets were isolated from only 8 patients and roughly 8 healthy donors, whereas naive and central memory subsets came from all 30 or so donors. General conclusions and limits of the study: Because cDNA was sequenced instead of genomic DNA, highly expressing activated cells could be over-represented, though the groups showed no difference in activation or CD3 levels. Naive, central memory and regulatory TCRB repertoires appeared to be more alike among patients than among healthy donors. HLA sub-analyses involved small numbers of individuals, so any influence of HLA type on TCRB rearrangement remained unresolved. Patients with type 1 diabetes made fewer insertions and deleted more nucleotides at VDJ recombination sites, implying thymic rearrangement abnormalities. Shorter templates might have been favored by PCR, but patient and control samples were amplified and corrected together, so both groups would have been affected equally by any skew. A moderate but significant shortening of TCRB CDR3 length was observed in type 1 diabetes patients in all four CD4+ subsets.

At the junction V is shortened by 5 bases and J by 8 bases, with 17 bases in between. The CDR3 has 14 amino acids, counting the end cysteine and phenylalanine. The sequence is cut down to CDR3 DNA, 42 bases in frame from base 1. CDR1 SGHNT and CDR2 YYREEE are derived from the germline V gene (reference sequence). This clone has just a few counts. This receptor's antigen is unknown. One base away there is no much larger clone; base qualities are not given. Each donor gave one peripheral blood draw, approximately 110 mL on average, collected into heparinised tubes. Using a panel that included CD45RO, CCR7, CD25, CD127, CD95 and CD27, naive, central memory, regulatory and stem cell-like memory CD4+ T cells were sorted on a BD FACSAria II. All sorted populations exceeded 98% purity. Right away, PBMCs were isolated by Lymphoprep density gradient centrifugation and were stained directly, with no culture step. Samples were stained and sorted in pairs, with one healthy donor and one patient per experiment, so that batch effects were minimized.

The entire isolated RNA was reverse transcribed using the High Capacity cDNA Reverse Transcription Kit, and thus expressed TCRB transcripts were sequenced. Naive, central memory and regulatory T cell samples underwent deep immunoSEQ sequencing, averaging approximately 3.5 million total reads per sample. Sorted cells were lysed in RLT buffer and RNA was extracted with DNase-treated RNeasy Micro or Mini kits, depending on cell number. To prevent cross-contamination, each cell subset was processed individually, whereas patient and healthy donor samples were processed jointly. The immunoSEQ multiplex PCR was used to amplify TCRB sequences from cDNA, generating 87-bp fragments that spanned the CDR3 region. Sequencing of the amplicons was performed on the Illumina HiSeq platform. From the authors' description of their analysis: Synthetic template baselines were used to correct PCR bias computationally, reads within Hamming distance 2 were collapsed together, and singletons that could not be merged were discarded. By aligning reads against IMGT, V, D and J genes, CDR3 length, and insertions or deletions at six rearrangement sites were assigned. Clonotype counts were normalized to sorted cell number within each subset before computing true diversity and Gini coefficients with the tcR R package. The overlap coefficient, calculated on TCRB nucleotide sequences, was used to quantify repertoire sharing. As a proxy for the pre-selection repertoire, out-of-frame TCRB sequences from naive cells were analyzed. TCRdb provides this immuneACCESS table in a form limited to in-frame rearrangements. Some clones are lacking; in checked studies, under half of them reflect an unresolved V gene, and why the rest are absent is not known. V, J and clone size reflect that table, while D and trimming were determined from the DNA. The sample includes under 950,000 clones, with 15% to 20% observed a single time. The top ten clones comprise 0.023% of the sample.

The receptor was isolated from a woman between 18 and 29 years old in good health. Recombination connected TRBV5-4 to TRBJ2-1; the D segment could be TRBD1, given 5 matching bases. The sample comprised naive CD4+ T cells from blood. The label giving this sample's cell subset or site can be read as: true naive CD4+ T cells. The CDR3 protein: CASSSQGNRHEQFF. Read as DNA, the sequence is TGTGCCAGCAGTAGCCAGGGAAACCGCCATGAGCAGTTCTTC.